The 8 T cell receptor beta chains listed next were all sequenced from one sample in a study of identifying expanded T cells in peripheral blood. Sequenced by immunoSEQ multiplex PCR; TCRdb stores in-frame clones only, minus some. The data hold under 150,000 clones, with 86% observed a single time. Sequenced input: blood. Source of these receptors: a person aged 18 to 75 in good health.

The chain recombines TRBV30 with TRBJ2-3; 12 bases are a match to TRBD2. The V segment lost 1 base and the J segment 6 bases; nucleotides outside the gene matches: 8. The CDR3 is made up of 16 amino acids. The germline V gene encodes CDR1 GTSNPN and CDR2 SVGIG (reference sequence). As DNA, the CDR3 is TGTGCCTGGAGTGGAGGACTAGCGGGATTCGGGGATACGCAGTATTTT. Translated: CAWSGGLAGFGDTQYF.

This sequence joins TRBV29-1 and TRBJ1-2, with TRBD1 identical over 11 bases. The CDR3 has 19 residues. In germline, CDR1 is SQVTM, CDR2 ANQGSEA. V lost 3 bases to trimming and J lost 0 bases; unmatched junction nucleotides: 15. The CDR3: CSVDYWTGGRGSPNYGYTF. The CDR3 nucleotides are TGCAGCGTTGACTATTGGACAGGGGGCCGCGGTAGCCCTAACTATGGCTACACCTTC.

This clone was observed a few times. V gene TRBV6-5 combines with J gene TRBJ2-2, with D possibly TRBD2 on 6 matching bases. The CDR3 sequence is 16 residues long. CDR1 and CDR2 (germline): MNHEY, SVGAGI. With 4 bases removed from V and 4 bases from J, the gap between germline ends came to 16 bases. CDR3 loop: CASSSAWGRSTGELFF. In DNA, the CDR3 is TGTGCCAGCAGTTCGGCCTGGGGGAGGAGCACCGGGGAGCTGTTTTTT.

This rearrangement joins TRBV18 to TRBJ2-7, with TRBD2 matching over 8 bases. The CDR3 loop spans 14 amino acids. The V gene's germline CDR1 is KGHSH and CDR2 LQKENI. V shed 0 bases, J shed 4 bases, and the junction held 2 bases outside the gene matches. The CDR3 DNA follows: TGTGCCAGCTCACCACCTAGCGGGACTTACGAGCAGTACTTC. This encodes CASSPPSGTYEQYF.

This chain connects TRBV5-1 to TRBJ2-6; tentative D call: TRBD2 (5 bases). The V gene's germline CDR1 is SGHRS and CDR2 YFSETQ. V lost 6 bases and J 4 bases, leaving 11 bases between the germline ends. The CDR3 totals 14 residues. This CDR3 reads CASTPPGGANVLTF. The CDR3 coding sequence is TGCGCCAGCACCCCCCCGGGAGGGGCCAACGTCCTGACTTTC.

The J gene is TRBJ1-1, the V gene TRBV7-9; 10 bases map to TRBD1. J gave up 11 bases and V 4 bases, and 10 bases lay outside the gene matches. The CDR3 is 14 residues long. Germline assignment: CDR1 SEHNR and CDR2 FQNEAQ (reference sequence). The CDR3: CASSSTPGQGRAFF. The CDR3 nucleotides are TGTGCCAGCAGCTCGACCCCGGGACAGGGGAGGGCTTTCTTT.

The CDR3 DNA follows: TGTGCCAGCAGCCGAGCTACTGATGAGCAGTTCTTC. It codes for CASSRATDEQFF. The J gene is TRBJ2-1, the V gene TRBV7-8, with D uncertain. Trimming removed 5 bases from V and 8 bases from J, with 10 bases in between. The CDR3 length is 12 residues. Germline V gene sequence: CDR1 SGHVS, CDR2 FQNEAQ.

The chain links TRBV4-1 to TRBJ2-3; maybe TRBD1 (6 bases). CDR1 MGHRA and CDR2 YSYEKL come from the germline V gene. V gave up 0 bases and J gave up 0 bases, with 10 bases separating them. The CDR3 spans 16 residues. The CDR3 sequence: CASSQDRTESTDTQYF. The CDR3 region has the DNA TGCGCCAGCAGCCAAGATCGGACAGAGAGCACAGATACGCAGTATTTT.